The 9 T cell receptor beta chains below all came from one sample that was sequenced in a study of tumor-infiltrating lymphocytes in oesophageal squamous cell carcinoma. A single record per CDR3 protein comes from TCRdb applying MiXCR to the PCR reads. The sample has about 12,000 distinct CDR3 sequences; around 54% are singletons. Material: esophageal tumor tissue. The source is a female donor with esophageal squamous cell carcinoma.

The chain combines TRBV24-1 with TRBJ2-3; 14 bases match TRBD2. The J call may not be correct, given that the DNA end is closer to TRBJ2-1. CDR3 length: 16 amino acids. Germline loops: CDR1 KGHDR, CDR2 SFDVKD. The CDR3 DNA follows: TGTGCCACCAGTGACCCCGGGACTAGCGGGAGCTATGAGCAGTTCTTC. Encoded protein: CATSDPGTSGSYEQFF.

This clonotype is large in the sample. The chain couples TRBV7-2 to TRBJ1-2; 10 positions agree with TRBD1. Germline V gene data show CDR1 as SGHTA and CDR2 as FQGNSA. J was trimmed by 4 bases and V by 5 bases; bases with no gene match: 4. The CDR3 extends over 14 amino acids. CDR3 in amino acids: CASSLGQGSYGYTF. The CDR3 DNA follows: TGTGCCAGCAGCCTGGGACAGGGGAGCTATGGCTACACCTTC.

Worth noting for this clonotype: Given a much more abundant clone one base away, this may be a read error. This rearrangement joins TRBV28 to TRBJ2-1; 8 bases are shared with TRBD2. The J call may be mistaken, given a closer DNA end match to TRBJ2-7. Germline V lookup: CDR1 MDHEN, CDR2 SYDVKM. The CDR3 totals 19 residues. The CDR3 protein is CASSFPRALSSGGYNEQYF. CDR3 DNA sequence: TGTGCCAGCAGTTTCCCCCGGGCTCTTTCAAGCGGGGGCTACAATGAGCAGTACTTC.

V and J are TRBV7-3 and TRBJ2-5, with unresolved D. V was cut by 5 bases and J by 1 base, with 11 bases left in between. The CDR3 covers 14 residues. The germline gives CDR1 SGHTA, CDR2 FQGTGA. The CDR3 reads CASSPGRFQETQYF. The CDR3 nucleotides are TGTGCCAGCAGCCCAGGACGGTTCCAAGAGACCCAGTACTTC. The whole variable domain, remainder taken from reference TRBV7-3 and TRBJ2-5, is GAGVSQTPSNKVTEKGKYVELRCDPISGHTALYWYRQSLGQGPEFLIYFQGTGAADDSGLPNDRFFAVRPEGSVSTLKIQRTERGDSAVYLCASSPGRFQETQYFGPGTRLLVL.

The V and J genes are TRBV7-2 and TRBJ2-3, with a weak D call TRBD2 (7 bases). The DNA end lines up better with TRBJ2-7; the J call may be wrong. The CDR3 has 16 residues. From germline, CDR1 is SGHTA and CDR2 FQGNSA. In DNA, the CDR3 is TGTGCCAGCAGCTTAGCGTGGGGGGGGGCCGCCTACGAGCAGTACTTC. This sequence encodes CASSLAWGGAAYEQYF.

This clonotype occurred a few times. The chain uses TRBV29-1 and TRBJ2-5; D perhaps matches TRBD1 (6 bases). The end of the DNA is better explained by TRBJ2-7, so the J call may be wrong. This CDR3 has 11 residues. Germline CDR1 reads SQVTM; CDR2 reads ANQGSEA. The CDR3 region is CSGTGPGEQYF. CDR3 DNA sequence: TGCAGCGGAACAGGGCCGGGCGAGCAGTACTTC.

The V call is TRBV7-6, the J call TRBJ2-5; a weak D match, TRBD1 (5 bases). The J call is in doubt because the DNA end fits TRBJ2-1 better. The CDR3 has 15 amino acids. Germline lookup yields CDR1 SGHVS and CDR2 FNYEAQ. The CDR3 sequence is CASSLGGLVNNEQFF. In DNA, the CDR3 is TGTGCCAGCAGCTTAGGGGGCTTGGTCAACAATGAGCAGTTCTTC.

Details on this clonotype: A single base separates this from a much larger clone, so it may be a read error. This CDR3 is CASSEQGSGELYF. The DNA of the CDR3 is TGCGCCAGCAGTGAACAGGGCTCCGGGGAGCTGTATTTT. The chain couples TRBV10-1 to TRBJ2-3; D might be TRBD1 (6 bases). Per germline, CDR1 WNHNN and CDR2 SYGVQD (reference sequence). Between the trimmed V and J ends, which lost 3 bases and 14 bases, there was a span of 18 bases. The CDR3 consists of 13 residues.

The J gene is TRBJ2-6, the V gene TRBV6-1, with D unresolved. Germline CDR1 and CDR2: MNHNS and SASEGT. Trimming stripped 5 bases from V and 18 bases from J, with 5 bases between. The CDR3 runs to 8 residues. The CDR3 nucleotides read TGTGCCAGCAGTTTCGGGACTTTC. Protein sequence: CASSFGTF.